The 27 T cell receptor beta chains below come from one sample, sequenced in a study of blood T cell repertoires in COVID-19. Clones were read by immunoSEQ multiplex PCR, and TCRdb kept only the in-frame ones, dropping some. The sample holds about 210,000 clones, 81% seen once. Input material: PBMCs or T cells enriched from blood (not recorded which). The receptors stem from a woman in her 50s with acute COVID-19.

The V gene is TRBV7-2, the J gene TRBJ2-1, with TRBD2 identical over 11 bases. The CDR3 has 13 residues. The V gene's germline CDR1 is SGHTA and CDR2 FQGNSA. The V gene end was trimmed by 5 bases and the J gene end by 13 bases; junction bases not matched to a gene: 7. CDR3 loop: CASSNPSGRLQFF. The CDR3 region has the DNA TGTGCCAGCAGCAATCCTAGCGGGAGGCTCCAGTTCTTC.

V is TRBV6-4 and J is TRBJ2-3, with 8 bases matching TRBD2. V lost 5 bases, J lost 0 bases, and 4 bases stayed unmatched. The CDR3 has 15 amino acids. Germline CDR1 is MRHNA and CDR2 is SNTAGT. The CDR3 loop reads CASSRLATSTDTQYF. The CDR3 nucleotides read TGTGCCAGCAGTAGACTAGCGACTAGCACAGATACGCAGTATTTT.

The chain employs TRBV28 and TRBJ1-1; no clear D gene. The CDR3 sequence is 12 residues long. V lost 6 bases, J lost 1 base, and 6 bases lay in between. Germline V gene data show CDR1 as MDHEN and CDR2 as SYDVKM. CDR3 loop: CASSHGNTEAFF. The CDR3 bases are TGTGCCAGCAGCCACGGGAACACTGAAGCTTTCTTT.

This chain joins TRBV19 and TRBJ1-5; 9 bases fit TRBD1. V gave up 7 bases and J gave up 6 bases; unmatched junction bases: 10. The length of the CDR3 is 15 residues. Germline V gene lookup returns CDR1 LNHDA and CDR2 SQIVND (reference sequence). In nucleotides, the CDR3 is TGTGCCAGTAAGCCCACAGGGGGCGCGGGTCAGCCCCAGCATTTT. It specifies CASKPTGGAGQPQHF.

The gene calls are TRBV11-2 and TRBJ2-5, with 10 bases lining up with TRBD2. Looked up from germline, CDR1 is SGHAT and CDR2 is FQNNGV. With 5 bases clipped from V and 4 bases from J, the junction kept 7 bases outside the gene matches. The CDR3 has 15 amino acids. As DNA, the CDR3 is TGTGCCAGCAGCATTCAGCGGGGGGGTGGAGAGACCCAGTACTTC. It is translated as CASSIQRGGGETQYF.

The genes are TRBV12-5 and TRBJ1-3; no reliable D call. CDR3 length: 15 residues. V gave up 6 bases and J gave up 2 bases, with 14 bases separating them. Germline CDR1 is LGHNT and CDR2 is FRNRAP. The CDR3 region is CASGPGSGTGNTIYF. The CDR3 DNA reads TGTGCTAGTGGCCCAGGCAGCGGGACTGGAAACACCATATATTTT.

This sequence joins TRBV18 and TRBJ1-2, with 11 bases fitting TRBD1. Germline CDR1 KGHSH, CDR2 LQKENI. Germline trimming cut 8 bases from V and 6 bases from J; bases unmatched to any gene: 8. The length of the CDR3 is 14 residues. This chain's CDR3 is CASQSRTGGNGYTF. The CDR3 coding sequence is TGTGCCAGCCAGAGTCGGACAGGGGGCAATGGCTACACCTTC.

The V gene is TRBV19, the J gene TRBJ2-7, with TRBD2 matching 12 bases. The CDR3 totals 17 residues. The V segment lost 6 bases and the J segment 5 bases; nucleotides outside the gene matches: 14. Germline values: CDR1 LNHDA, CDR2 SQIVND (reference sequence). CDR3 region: CASRSASGGAKDDEQYF. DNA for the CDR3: TGTGCCAGTAGGTCCGCTAGCGGGGGGGCTAAGGATGACGAGCAGTACTTC. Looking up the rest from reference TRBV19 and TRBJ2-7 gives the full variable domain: DGGITQSPKYLFRKEGQNVTLSCEQNLNHDAMYWYRQDPGQGLRLIYYSQIVNDFQKGDIAEGYSVSREKKESFPLTVTSAQKNPTAFYLCASRSASGGAKDDEQYFGPGTRLTVT.

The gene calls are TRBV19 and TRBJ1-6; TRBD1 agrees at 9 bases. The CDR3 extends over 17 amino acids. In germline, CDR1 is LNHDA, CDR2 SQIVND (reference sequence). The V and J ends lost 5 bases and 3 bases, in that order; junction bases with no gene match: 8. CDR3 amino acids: CASSLTGQGSYNSPLHF. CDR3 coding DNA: TGTGCCAGTAGTTTAACCGGACAGGGGAGCTATAATTCACCCCTCCACTTT.

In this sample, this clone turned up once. The CDR3 sequence: CASSPDGTGYGYTF. For the CDR3, the DNA is TGCGCCAGCAGCCCGGACGGGACAGGGTATGGCTACACCTTC. This chain joins TRBV5-1 and TRBJ1-2, with 9 bases aligning to TRBD1. J gave up 5 bases and V 4 bases, and 6 bases lay outside the gene matches. This CDR3 is 14 amino acids long. Germline CDR1 SGHRS, CDR2 YFSETQ.

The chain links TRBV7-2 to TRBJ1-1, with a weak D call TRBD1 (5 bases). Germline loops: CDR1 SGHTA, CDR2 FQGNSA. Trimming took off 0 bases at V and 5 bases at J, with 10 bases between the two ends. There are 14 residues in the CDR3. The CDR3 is CASSLAGRGTEAFF. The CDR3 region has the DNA TGTGCCAGCAGCTTAGCGGGGAGGGGTACTGAAGCTTTCTTT.

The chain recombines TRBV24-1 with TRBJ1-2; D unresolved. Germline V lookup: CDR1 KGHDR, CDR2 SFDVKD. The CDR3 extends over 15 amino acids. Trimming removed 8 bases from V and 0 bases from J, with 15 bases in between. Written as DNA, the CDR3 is TGTGCCACCATAATAGGAGCTGACCCTAACTATGGCTACACCTTC. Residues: CATIIGADPNYGYTF.

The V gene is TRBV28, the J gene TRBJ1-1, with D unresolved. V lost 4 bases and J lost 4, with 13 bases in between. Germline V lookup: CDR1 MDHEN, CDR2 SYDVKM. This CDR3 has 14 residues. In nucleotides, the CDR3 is TGTGCCAGCAGTTCGGCAGGATCCTTCACTGAAGCTTTCTTT. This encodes CASSSAGSFTEAFF.

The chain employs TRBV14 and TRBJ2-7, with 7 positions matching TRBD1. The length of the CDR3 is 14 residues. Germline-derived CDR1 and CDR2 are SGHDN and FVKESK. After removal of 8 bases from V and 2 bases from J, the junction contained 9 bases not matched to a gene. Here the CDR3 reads CASARTGPTYEQYF. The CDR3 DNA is TGTGCCAGCGCACGGACAGGTCCTACCTACGAGCAGTACTTC.

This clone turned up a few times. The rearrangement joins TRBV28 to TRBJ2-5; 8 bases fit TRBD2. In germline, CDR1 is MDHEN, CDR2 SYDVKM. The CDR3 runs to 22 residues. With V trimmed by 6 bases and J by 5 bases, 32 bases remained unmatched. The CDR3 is CASRKGRGFYRIQAGVGETQYF. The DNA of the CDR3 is TGTGCCAGCAGGAAAGGGCGGGGGTTTTATCGAATACAAGCGGGAGTAGGGGAGACCCAGTACTTC.

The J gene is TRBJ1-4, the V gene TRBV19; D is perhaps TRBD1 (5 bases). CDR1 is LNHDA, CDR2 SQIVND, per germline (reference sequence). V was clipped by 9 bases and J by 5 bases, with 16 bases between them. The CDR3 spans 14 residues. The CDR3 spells CASGGGTSNEKLFF. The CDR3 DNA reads TGTGCCAGCGGGGGGGGGACCTCAAATGAAAAACTGTTTTTT.

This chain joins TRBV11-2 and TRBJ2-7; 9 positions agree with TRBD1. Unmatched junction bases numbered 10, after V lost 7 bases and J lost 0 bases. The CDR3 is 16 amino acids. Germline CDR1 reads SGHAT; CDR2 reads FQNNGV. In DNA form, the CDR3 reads TGTGCCAGCACCGGGGCCGTGGGACAGGGCTCCTACGAGCAGTACTTC. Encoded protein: CASTGAVGQGSYEQYF. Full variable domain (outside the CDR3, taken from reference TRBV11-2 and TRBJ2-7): EAGVAQSPRYKIIEKRQSVAFWCNPISGHATLYWYQQILGQGPKLLIQFQNNGVVDDSQLPKDRFSAERLKGVDSTLKIQPAKLEDSAVYLCASTGAVGQGSYEQYFGPGTRLTVT.

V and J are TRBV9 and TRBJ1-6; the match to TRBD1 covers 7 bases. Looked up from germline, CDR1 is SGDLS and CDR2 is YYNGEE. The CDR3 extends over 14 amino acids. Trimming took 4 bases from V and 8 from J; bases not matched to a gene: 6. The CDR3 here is CASSSQGSHSPLHF. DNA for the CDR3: TGTGCCAGCAGCTCACAGGGGTCTCATTCACCCCTCCACTTT.

CDR3 sequence (DNA): TGCGCCAGCAGCCAAATGCTAGCGGGGGTAACCTACAATGAGCAGTTCTTC. Translated: CASSQMLAGVTYNEQFF. V and J are TRBV4-1 and TRBJ2-1, with 10 bases identical to TRBD2. In germline, CDR1 is MGHRA, CDR2 YSYEKL. The CDR3 is 17 amino acids. J gave up 2 bases and V 2 bases, and 6 bases lay outside the gene matches.

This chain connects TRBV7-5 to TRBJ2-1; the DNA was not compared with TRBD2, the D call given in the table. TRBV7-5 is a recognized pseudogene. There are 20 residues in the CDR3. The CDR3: CVRSLPMRSGRAGAGNEQFF. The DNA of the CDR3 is TGTGTCAGAAGCTTACCCATGAGGTCCGGGAGGGCCGGGGCCGGCAATGAGCAGTTCTTC.

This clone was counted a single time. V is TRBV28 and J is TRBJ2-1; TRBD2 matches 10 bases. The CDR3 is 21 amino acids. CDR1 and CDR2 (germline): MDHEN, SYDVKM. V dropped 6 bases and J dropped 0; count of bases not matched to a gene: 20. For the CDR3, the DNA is TGTGCCAGCAGAACCCTCATATTTAGCGGGGGGTCTTCATTCTCCTACAATGAGCAGTTCTTC. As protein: CASRTLIFSGGSSFSYNEQFF. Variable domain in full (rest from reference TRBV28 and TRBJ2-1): DVKVTQSSRYLVKRTGEKVFLECVQDMDHENMFWYRQDPGLGLRLIYFSYDVKMKEKGDIPEGYSVSREKKERFSLILESASTNQTSMYLCASRTLIFSGGSSFSYNEQFFGPGTRLTVL.

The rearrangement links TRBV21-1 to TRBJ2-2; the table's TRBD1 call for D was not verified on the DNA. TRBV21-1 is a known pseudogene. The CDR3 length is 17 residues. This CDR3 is CASSKNEGQGNTGELFF. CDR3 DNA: TGTGCCAGCAGCAAAAATGAGGGACAGGGGAACACCGGGGAGCTGTTTTTT.

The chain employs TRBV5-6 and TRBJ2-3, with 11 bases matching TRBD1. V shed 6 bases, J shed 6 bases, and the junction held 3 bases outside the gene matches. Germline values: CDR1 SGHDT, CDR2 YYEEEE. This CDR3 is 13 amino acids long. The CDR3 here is CASIRDRGDTQYF. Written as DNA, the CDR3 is TGTGCCAGCATCCGGGACAGGGGGGATACGCAGTATTTT. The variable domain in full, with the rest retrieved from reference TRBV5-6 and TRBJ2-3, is DAGVTQSPTHLIKTRGQQVTLRCSPKSGHDTVSWYQQALGQGPQFIFQYYEEEERQRGNFPDRFSGHQFPNYSSELNVNALLLGDSALYLCASIRDRGDTQYFGPGTRLTVL.

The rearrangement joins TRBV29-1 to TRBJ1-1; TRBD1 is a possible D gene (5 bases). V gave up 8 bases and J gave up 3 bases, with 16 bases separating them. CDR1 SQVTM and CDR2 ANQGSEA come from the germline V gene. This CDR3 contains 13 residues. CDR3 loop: CSTWGGMDTEAFF. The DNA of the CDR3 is TGCAGCACCTGGGGGGGGATGGACACTGAAGCTTTCTTT. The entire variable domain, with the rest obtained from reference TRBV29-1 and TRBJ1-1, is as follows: SAVISQKPSRDICQRGTSLTIQCQVDSQVTMMFWYRQQPGQSLTLIATANQGSEATYESGFVIDKFPISRPNLTFSTLTVSNMSPEDSSIYLCSTWGGMDTEAFFGQGTRLTVV.

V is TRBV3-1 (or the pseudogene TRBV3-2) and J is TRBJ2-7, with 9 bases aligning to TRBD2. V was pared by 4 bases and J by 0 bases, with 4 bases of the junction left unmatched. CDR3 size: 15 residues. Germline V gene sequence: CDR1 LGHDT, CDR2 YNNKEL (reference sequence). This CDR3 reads CASSPRTSASYEQYF. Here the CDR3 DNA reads TGTGCCAGCAGCCCCAGGACTAGCGCCTCCTACGAGCAGTACTTC.

The CDR3 DNA reads as TGTGCCAGCAGCTTCATGCCGGGACTAGCGGGCACCGGGGAGCTGTTTTTT. It translates to CASSFMPGLAGTGELFF. The rearrangement links TRBV7-2 to TRBJ2-2; 12 nucleotides agree with TRBD2. V was pared by 3 bases and J by 4 bases, with 6 bases of the junction left unmatched. From germline, CDR1 is SGHTA and CDR2 FQGNSA. This CDR3 is built from 17 residues.

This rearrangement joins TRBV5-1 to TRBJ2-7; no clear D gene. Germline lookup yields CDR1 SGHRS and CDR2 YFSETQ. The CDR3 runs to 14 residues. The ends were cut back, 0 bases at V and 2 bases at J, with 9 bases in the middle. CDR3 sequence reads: CASSLDPLTYEQYF. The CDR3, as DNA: TGCGCCAGCAGCTTGGATCCACTGACCTACGAGCAGTACTTC.